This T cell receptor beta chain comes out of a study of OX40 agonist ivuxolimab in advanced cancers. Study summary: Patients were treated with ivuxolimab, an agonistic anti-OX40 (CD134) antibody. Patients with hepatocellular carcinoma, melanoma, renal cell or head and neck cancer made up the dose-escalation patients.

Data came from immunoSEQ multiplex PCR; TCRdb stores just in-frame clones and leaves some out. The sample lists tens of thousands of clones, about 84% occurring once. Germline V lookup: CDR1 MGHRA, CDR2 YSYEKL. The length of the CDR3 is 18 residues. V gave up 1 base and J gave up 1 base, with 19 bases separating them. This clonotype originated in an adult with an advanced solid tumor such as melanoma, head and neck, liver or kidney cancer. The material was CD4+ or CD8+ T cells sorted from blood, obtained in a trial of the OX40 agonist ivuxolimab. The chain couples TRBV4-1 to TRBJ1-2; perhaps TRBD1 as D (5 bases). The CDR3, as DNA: TGCGCCAGCAGCCAAGTTTCTACAGTCACGGACATTAACTATGGCTACACCTTC. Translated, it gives CASSQVSTVTDINYGYTF.